The clone carrying this T cell receptor (beta chain) has just a few counts. The antigen is undetermined. The treatment was: 10-day PBMC culture with coronavirus spike peptide pools or control peptides (ViraFEST assay). Gathering of the CD4+ T cells, from the unexposed donor, took place before the COVID-19 pandemic (2011-2018). These data belong to a study of vaccination and CD4 T cells after COVID-19. Study-wide background: Six males and four females, two of them Hispanic, were enrolled as convalescents. The post-vaccine samples came a median approximately 72 days after dose two (range 14 to 241).

An Oncomine TCR Beta short-read assay was used to sequence the DNA from cultured CD4+ T cells. TCRdb re-derived calls from the PCR reads in MiXCR, one entry per CDR3 protein. The data show fewer than 8,500 distinct CDR3 sequences, with roughly 40% seen just once and 20% held by the top ten. The CDR3 spans 15 residues. Germline assignment: CDR1 ENHRY and CDR2 SYGVKD. J lost 5 bases, V lost 2 bases, and 4 bases had no gene match. General observations from the study: There was no significant change from roughly 22 to 38 median reactive clonotypes.

This sequence originates from a human donor in good health. Sequencing used CD4+ T cells from blood, cultured in vitro. This chain uses TRBV10-3 with TRBJ1-1; TRBD1 matches 11 bases. The CDR3 nucleotides read TGTGCCATCAGTGAGCCGGGACAGGGGGGGACTGAAGCTTTCTTT. Residues: CAISEPGQGGTEAFF.